A single sample gave rise to the 17 T cell receptor beta chains below, sequenced in a study of T cell responses to AZD1222 COVID-19 vaccine. Sequenced by immunoSEQ multiplex PCR; TCRdb stores in-frame clones only, minus some. The sample includes 70,000 or so clones, about 91% seen only once; the top ten take 20%. Sequences were derived from peripheral blood, sampled on day 0 of AZD1222 vaccination. These TCRs come from an adult in good health.

The CDR3 DNA follows: TGTGCCAGCAGCTTAGATCCGGGGGCGGCTGAGCAGTTCTTC. It is translated as CASSLDPGAAEQFF. The chain recombines TRBV11-2 with TRBJ2-1; D may correspond to TRBD1 or TRBD2 (6 bases each). The CDR3 consists of 14 residues. V lost 0 bases, J lost 9 bases, and 12 bases lay in between. The germline V gene has CDR1 SGHAT and CDR2 FQNNGV.

The table lists this clone with a count of one. V and J are TRBV6-5 and TRBJ1-2; 7 bases are shared with TRBD1. Germline V gives CDR1 MNHEY, CDR2 SVGAGI. Trimming cost V 7 bases and J 6 bases; bases outside gene matches: 8. The CDR3 has 13 residues. Written as DNA, the CDR3 is TGTGCCAGCACCCCCGGGACAGCCCATGGCTACACCTTC. Its protein is CASTPGTAHGYTF.

The chain couples TRBV24-1 to TRBJ2-6, with TRBD1 matching over 9 bases. V gave up 4 bases and J gave up 2 bases; unmatched junction bases: 8. Per the germline V gene, CDR1 is KGHDR and CDR2 is SFDVKD. This CDR3 has 18 residues. The CDR3 spells CATSETGQGIAGANVLTF. CDR3 sequence (DNA): TGTGCCACCAGTGAGACGGGACAGGGTATCGCTGGGGCCAACGTCCTGACTTTC.

The chain recombines TRBV14 with TRBJ1-1; TRBD1 might be the D (6 bases). V lost 3 bases to trimming and J lost 1 base, with 12 bases between them. Germline CDR1 is SGHDN and CDR2 is FVKESK. This CDR3 spans 15 amino acids. CDR3 amino acids: CASSQITGKNTEAFF. CDR3 sequence (DNA): TGTGCCAGCAGCCAGATAACAGGGAAGAACACTGAAGCTTTCTTT.

The chain links TRBV5-4 to TRBJ2-7, with TRBD1 matching over 7 bases. The CDR3 runs to 13 residues. Germline V gene sequence: CDR1 SGHNT, CDR2 YYREEE (reference sequence). V lost 4 bases to trimming and J lost 2 bases; unmatched junction nucleotides: 3. The CDR3 DNA reads TGTGCCAGCAGCCCGGGACAGCCCTACGAGCAGTACTTC. This encodes CASSPGQPYEQYF. Looking up the rest from reference TRBV5-4 and TRBJ2-7 gives the full variable domain: ETGVTQSPTHLIKTRGQQVTLRCSSQSGHNTVSWYQQALGQGPQFIFQYYREEENGRGNFPPRFSGLQFPNYSSELNVNALELDDSALYLCASSPGQPYEQYFGPGTRLTVT.

V is TRBV7-9 and J is TRBJ2-1, with D tentatively TRBD2 (6 bases). V was trimmed by 5 bases and J by 7 bases, leaving 18 bases between them. Germline V lookup: CDR1 SEHNR, CDR2 FQNEAQ (reference sequence). The CDR3 is 15 amino acids. CDR3 sequence: CASSPAGLSGNEQFF. In DNA, the CDR3 is TGTGCCAGCAGCCCTGCGGGACTCTCTGGTAATGAGCAGTTCTTC.

This clone was observed once. J is TRBJ2-1 and V is TRBV7-3; no clear D. Germline values: CDR1 SGHTA, CDR2 FQGTGA. The CDR3 length is 14 residues. Trimming removed 1 base from V and 5 bases from J, with 9 bases in between. The CDR3 DNA follows: TGTGCCAGCAGCTTAAGGCCAGGTAACAATGAGCAGTTCTTC. It codes for CASSLRPGNNEQFF.

The rearrangement links TRBV6-2 or TRBV6-3 to TRBJ1-1, with D unresolved. Trimming pared 0 bases from V and 0 bases from J, leaving 11 bases between. The CDR3 consists of 16 residues. Germline CDR1 reads MNHEY; CDR2 reads SVGEGT. The CDR3 region has the DNA TGTGCCAGCAGTTACTCGATCACGGGAATGAACACTGAAGCTTTCTTT. Protein sequence: CASSYSITGMNTEAFF.

The chain couples TRBV5-1 to TRBJ1-2, with D uncertain. Trimming cost V 1 base and J 0 bases, with 10 bases left between them. Per the germline V gene, CDR1 is SGHRS and CDR2 is YFSETQ. The CDR3 is 15 residues long. In nucleotides, the CDR3 is TGCGCCAGCAGCTTGAAAGGATTCACTAACTATGGCTACACCTTC. Translating it yields CASSLKGFTNYGYTF.

The J gene is TRBJ2-5, the V gene TRBV5-6; D is unclear. Germline assignment: CDR1 SGHDT and CDR2 YYEEEE. The CDR3 is made up of 11 amino acids. V was cut by 0 bases and J by 3 bases, with 0 bases left in between. The DNA for the CDR3 is TGTGCCAGCAGCTTGGAAGAGACCCAGTACTTC. This codes for CASSLEETQYF.

This chain joins TRBV27 and TRBJ2-1; D is ambiguous. The CDR3 is 11 amino acids. V was shortened by 4 bases and J by 3 bases, with 1 base between the two germline ends. Germline CDR1 reads MNHEY; CDR2 reads SMNVEV (reference sequence). CDR3 protein: CASSYYNEQFF. The CDR3 nucleotides read TGTGCCAGCAGTTACTACAATGAGCAGTTCTTC.

The genes are TRBV4-1 and TRBJ2-5; D unclear. The germline V and J ends were trimmed by 3 bases and 4 bases, with 9 bases remaining between them. The CDR3 is 13 amino acids. CDR1 MGHRA and CDR2 YSYEKL come from the germline V gene. This chain's CDR3 is CASSQGYGETQYF. The DNA of the CDR3 is TGCGCCAGCAGCCAGGGTTATGGAGAGACCCAGTACTTC.

In its sample, this clone was seen a few times. V is TRBV7-2 and J is TRBJ2-1, with 10 bases aligning to TRBD2. The CDR3 runs 16 residues. Trimming took 1 base from V and 9 from J; bases not matched to a gene: 9. Germline CDR1 SGHTA, CDR2 FQGNSA. The CDR3 nucleotides read TGTGCCAGCAGCTTAGTGGGGAAGCGGGGGGGTATTGAGCAGTTCTTC. This gives the protein CASSLVGKRGGIEQFF.

The V and J genes are TRBV19 and TRBJ1-1, with 10 bases identical to TRBD1. Germline loops: CDR1 LNHDA, CDR2 SQIVND (reference sequence). V was pared by 0 bases and J by 1 base, with 11 bases of the junction left unmatched. The CDR3 spans 19 residues. CDR3 in amino acids: CASSIDGARTGGSNTEAFF. The CDR3 DNA reads as TGTGCCAGTAGTATAGACGGAGCCCGGACAGGGGGGTCGAACACTGAAGCTTTCTTT.

This chain connects TRBV10-3 to TRBJ1-2; D not resolved. V lost 0 bases to trimming and J lost 0 bases, with 8 bases between them. The CDR3 spans 15 residues. Germline V lookup: CDR1 ENHRY, CDR2 SYGVKD. The DNA of the CDR3 is TGTGCCATCAGTGAGTCGGGCGGAGCTAACTATGGCTACACCTTC. Amino acid sequence: CAISESGGANYGYTF.

The chain has TRBV9 and TRBJ2-6; TRBD2 might be the D (5 bases). The V end lost 0 bases, the J end lost 0 bases, and 10 bases lay between the germline ends. This CDR3 is 17 amino acids long. Germline-derived CDR1 and CDR2 are SGDLS and YYNGEE. The chain's CDR3 is CASSVGRKNSGANVLTF. DNA of the CDR3: TGTGCCAGCAGCGTAGGGAGGAAGAACTCTGGGGCCAACGTCCTGACTTTC.

This chain uses TRBV24-1 with TRBJ2-1, with TRBD2 identical over 10 bases. CDR1 and CDR2 (germline): KGHDR, SFDVKD. Unmatched junction bases numbered 3, after V lost 4 bases and J lost 4 bases. The CDR3 is 15 amino acids. The CDR3 coding sequence is TGTGCCACCAGTGACCGACTAGCGGGTTACAATGAGCAGTTCTTC. This codes for CATSDRLAGYNEQFF.